This T cell receptor (beta chain) was profiled in a study of T cells in Graves' hyperthyroidism and ophthalmopathy. Reasons for excluding patients were uncontrolled infection, other autoimmune disease, pregnancy or lactation. Sampled blood dates from first hyperthyroidism diagnosis, and it precedes any ophthalmopathy symptoms. The V gene lost 1 base and the J gene lost 4 bases, with 13 bases spanning the gap. The CDR3 runs 15 residues. Looked up from germline, CDR1 is SGHTA and CDR2 is FQGNSA. Authors of the study amplified TCR beta CDR3 regions from RNA transcripts. An initial round of RT-PCR targeting the TCR CDR3 relied on the HTBI primer set. TCRdb redid the calling of the multiplex PCR reads with MiXCR, one entry per CDR3 protein. The table shows 280,000 or so distinct CDR3 sequences, with approximately 26% occurring only once. This clonotype was picked up many times. Its antigen is as yet unknown.

Study-level results: Onset of ophthalmopathy came a median 6.5 months after the model predicted it.

This chain links TRBV7-2 with TRBJ2-5; unclear D gene. The specimen sequenced was blood. The sequence was obtained from a man between 40 and 49 years old with Graves' hyperthyroidism that later progressed to Graves' ophthalmopathy. CDR3 bases: TGTGCCAGCAGCTTAGTATGGTCACTTGGAGAGACCCAGTACTTC. It encodes CASSLVWSLGETQYF.